The 24 T cell receptor beta chains below all came from one sample that was sequenced in a study of T cells in Graves' hyperthyroidism and ophthalmopathy. RNA transcripts provided the source from which TCR beta CDR3 regions were amplified. Researchers ran a first-round RT-PCR on the TCR CDR3 using the HTBI primer set. TCRdb analysed the multiplex PCR reads with MiXCR anew, one entry per CDR3 protein. This sample carries under 800,000 distinct CDR3 sequences, less than 15% of them seen once, and the ten largest clones take roughly 10%. Sequencing was performed on blood. The receptors were sampled from a woman under 30 with Graves' hyperthyroidism.

The V call is TRBV5-1, the J call TRBJ1-3; the D is unclear. CDR1 is SGHRS, CDR2 YFSETQ, per germline. The CDR3 consists of 16 residues. V was clipped by 0 bases and J by 3 bases, with 13 bases between them. The CDR3 spells CASSLAGKAYGNTIYF. DNA of the CDR3: TGCGCCAGCAGCTTGGCCGGAAAGGCATATGGAAACACCATATATTTT.

This clonotype was seen a few times. This chain links TRBV25-1 with TRBJ2-7; the D gene is possibly TRBD1 (5 bases). This CDR3 has 14 residues. The V gene lost 1 base and the J gene lost 4 bases, with 11 bases spanning the gap. The germline V gene has CDR1 MGHDK and CDR2 SYGVNS. Here the CDR3 DNA reads TGTGCCAGCAGTGAATTCTTAACAGGATACGAGCAGTACTTC. This translates into CASSEFLTGYEQYF.

The J gene is TRBJ2-3, the V gene TRBV12-3 or TRBV12-4; 11 positions agree with TRBD2. CDR3 length: 18 amino acids. The trim removed 3 bases at V and 7 bases at J, leaving 15 bases unmatched. CDR3 DNA: TGTGCCAGCAGTTTGTTCTGGGTTGGTAGCGGGAGGGCCCATACGCAGTATTTT. Translation gives CASSLFWVGSGRAHTQYF.

The chain joins TRBV12-3 or TRBV12-4 to TRBJ1-3; D is ambiguous. The CDR3 has 15 residues. Trimming pared 3 bases from V and 0 bases from J, leaving 9 bases between. DNA for the CDR3: TGTGCCAGCAGTTTCACACGTAACTCTGGAAACACCATATATTTT. This gives the protein CASSFTRNSGNTIYF.

In its sample, this clonotype was seen a few times. The chain has TRBV5-6 and TRBJ1-2; D gene unclear. Germline-derived CDR1 and CDR2 are SGHDT and YYEEEE. The V end was cut by 0 bases, the J end by 2 bases, with 8 bases between. The CDR3 is 14 residues long. DNA of the CDR3: TGTGCCAGCAGCTTGGATCGGATGAACTATGGCTACACCTTC. Its protein is CASSLDRMNYGYTF.

This clonotype occurred a few times. The chain uses TRBV10-3 and TRBJ2-7; 9 nucleotides match TRBD1. V was clipped by 6 bases and J by 5 bases; unmatched bases: 14. Germline CDR1 is ENHRY and CDR2 is SYGVKD. CDR3 length: 16 amino acids. The CDR3 reads CAISEPPGTGRDEQYF. In nucleotides, the CDR3 is TGTGCCATCAGCGAACCCCCGGGGACAGGGCGGGACGAGCAGTACTTC.

This clonotype has a count of ten or more. The chain has TRBV28 and TRBJ2-7; 8 nucleotides line up with TRBD2. This CDR3 is built from 17 residues. Losses at the gene ends were 3 bases for V and 2 bases for J; bases not matched to a gene: 12. Germline loops: CDR1 MDHEN, CDR2 SYDVKM. Here the CDR3 DNA reads TGTGCCAGCAGTTTCCTACCGGGAGGGCATATGACCTACGAGCAGTACTTC. Translation gives CASSFLPGGHMTYEQYF.

This clonotype was counted many times. This chain connects TRBV6-1 to TRBJ2-7; 7 nucleotides align to TRBD1. Germline V gene sequence: CDR1 MNHNS, CDR2 SASEGT. Trimming at V came to 6 bases and at J to 6 bases, leaving 17 bases not matched to a gene. This CDR3 is built from 16 residues. The CDR3 coding sequence is TGTGCCAGCAGATTAGCCTGGACAGGAGACCTAGTCGAGCAGTACTTC. Translated: CASRLAWTGDLVEQYF.

This clonotype showed up many times. The chain is built from TRBV11-2 and TRBJ1-6; D gene unclear. The CDR3 is 15 amino acids. Germline CDR1 reads SGHAT; CDR2 reads FQNNGV. V dropped 3 bases and J dropped 2 bases, with 8 bases sitting between them. The CDR3 spells CASSFSQPYNSPLHF. The CDR3 nucleotides read TGTGCCAGCAGCTTTTCACAGCCCTATAATTCACCCCTCCACTTT.

This clonotype was counted many times. The gene calls are TRBV30 and TRBJ2-3; perhaps TRBD2 as D (6 bases). This CDR3 is 14 amino acids long. V was pared by 0 bases and J by 2 bases, with 9 bases between. CDR1 is GTSNPN, CDR2 SVGIG, per germline (reference sequence). The CDR3 DNA reads as TGTGCCTGGAGTGTAGGGGACTTCACAGATACGCAGTATTTT. Protein sequence: CAWSVGDFTDTQYF.

J is TRBJ2-2 and V is TRBV7-9; 14 positions match TRBD2. V shed 2 bases, J shed 5 bases, and the junction held 16 bases outside the gene matches. Looked up from germline, CDR1 is SEHNR and CDR2 is FQNEAQ (reference sequence). This CDR3 spans 21 amino acids. The CDR3 sequence: CASSLWRTGTSGSEWTGELFF. The CDR3 DNA is TGTGCCAGCAGCTTATGGAGGACAGGGACTAGCGGGAGCGAGTGGACCGGGGAGCTGTTTTTT.

This clonotype has more than one count but fewer than ten. This rearrangement joins TRBV11-1 to TRBJ1-5, with D possibly matching TRBD1 (5 bases). The germline CDR1 and CDR2 sequences are SGHAT and FQDESV (reference sequence). This CDR3 region has 17 residues. V was cut by 3 bases and J by 4 bases, with 19 bases left in between. CDR3 DNA: TGTGCCAGCAGCTTGGGGCAAGGGGCTAATTATAATCAGCCCCAGCATTTT. This sequence encodes CASSLGQGANYNQPQHF.

Only a few counts were recorded for this clonotype. V gene TRBV4-1 combines with J gene TRBJ2-1, with 8 bases fitting TRBD2. Germline V gene lookup returns CDR1 MGHRA and CDR2 YSYEKL. The CDR3 loop spans 16 amino acids. The V gene end was trimmed by 0 bases and the J gene end by 6 bases; junction bases not matched to a gene: 7. The CDR3 sequence is CASSQDSVAGFNEQFF. CDR3 nucleotides: TGCGCCAGCAGCCAAGATTCGGTAGCGGGATTCAATGAGCAGTTCTTC.

This clonotype was observed at least ten times. CDR3 residues: CSAVAGARETQYF. CDR3 nucleotide sequence: TGCAGCGCCGTAGCGGGAGCGCGAGAGACCCAGTACTTC. This rearrangement joins TRBV29-1 to TRBJ2-5, with 9 nucleotides matching TRBD2. Germline trimming cut 7 bases from V and 4 bases from J; bases unmatched to any gene: 7. The CDR3 loop spans 13 amino acids. CDR1 is SQVTM and CDR2 is ANQGSEA in the germline V gene.

There are a few counts of this clonotype. The rearrangement uses TRBV15 and TRBJ2-1, with D possibly being TRBD1 or TRBD2 (5 bases each). The CDR3 has 21 residues. Trimming cost V 1 base and J 0 bases, with 25 bases left between them. Germline CDR1 is LNHNV and CDR2 is YYDKDF (reference sequence). The DNA for the CDR3 is TGTGCCACCAGCAGAGTGCAGCGCCGGGGCTTTAGACCTAGCTCCTACAATGAGCAGTTCTTC. Translating it yields CATSRVQRRGFRPSSYNEQFF.

Ten or more counts support this clonotype. CDR3 region: CASSGENSNQPQHF. The CDR3 DNA sequence: TGTGCCAGCTCAGGAGAAAATAGCAATCAGCCCCAGCATTTT. This chain connects TRBV18 to TRBJ1-5; D not resolved. This CDR3 contains 14 residues. Germline CDR1 KGHSH, CDR2 LQKENI. Trimming stripped 5 bases from V and 0 bases from J, with 8 bases between.

At least ten counts were recorded for this clonotype. CDR3 in amino acids: CASSLKPTSYATQYF. CDR3 bases: TGTGCCAGCAGCTTAAAACCCACTAGTTATGCGACCCAGTACTTC. The chain uses TRBV7-3 and TRBJ2-5; TRBD2 might be the D (5 bases). This CDR3 contains 15 residues. Trimming removed 1 base from V and 7 bases from J, with 16 bases in between. Germline CDR1 reads SGHTA; CDR2 reads FQGTGA.

In its sample, this clonotype was seen many times. The V gene is TRBV3-1, the J gene TRBJ1-1; TRBD1 might be the D (5 bases). Germline CDR1 reads LGHDT; CDR2 reads YNNKEL (reference sequence). There are 15 residues in the CDR3. V was trimmed by 1 base and J by 5 bases, leaving 14 bases between them. The CDR3 DNA reads as TGTGCCAGCAGCCAAGGTTGGAGGGGAGTGACTGAAGCTTTCTTT. It codes for CASSQGWRGVTEAFF.

The chain is built from TRBV14 and TRBJ2-5; the D gene is possibly TRBD2 (5 bases). In germline, CDR1 is SGHDN, CDR2 FVKESK. CDR3 length: 14 amino acids. Trimming removed 4 bases from V and 2 bases from J, with 11 bases in between. In nucleotides, the CDR3 is TGTGCCAGCAGCCCCAACAGACTACAAGAGACCCAGTACTTC. It specifies CASSPNRLQETQYF.

This clonotype was observed at least ten times. This chain connects TRBV7-9 to TRBJ1-1; 9 bases are a match to TRBD1. The CDR3 is 13 amino acids. V was pared by 6 bases and J by 3 bases, with 2 bases of the junction left unmatched. Germline CDR1 reads SEHNR; CDR2 reads FQNEAQ (reference sequence). This CDR3 reads CASRWTGDTEAFF. In DNA form, the CDR3 reads TGTGCCAGCAGGTGGACAGGGGACACTGAAGCTTTCTTT.

This clonotype was seen at least ten times. The chain is built from TRBV11-2 and TRBJ2-7; D is uncertain. V was shortened by 5 bases and J by 1 base, with 9 bases between the two germline ends. Germline V gene sequence: CDR1 SGHAT, CDR2 FQNNGV. The CDR3 consists of 13 residues. For the CDR3, the DNA is TGTGCCAGCAGCCCGACCGGGTCCTACGAGCAGTACTTC. Its protein product is CASSPTGSYEQYF. Based on the CDR3 plus reference TRBV11-2 and TRBJ2-7, the full variable domain is EAGVAQSPRYKIIEKRQSVAFWCNPISGHATLYWYQQILGQGPKLLIQFQNNGVVDDSQLPKDRFSAERLKGVDSTLKIQPAKLEDSAVYLCASSPTGSYEQYFGPGTRLTVT.

The sample holds many counts of this clonotype. DNA of the CDR3: TGTGCCAGCAGCCTCTACTCTAGGGCTACAGATACGCAGTATTTT. The encoded protein is CASSLYSRATDTQYF. The gene calls are TRBV7-3 and TRBJ2-3; D unclear. This CDR3 is built from 15 residues. In germline, CDR1 is SGHTA, CDR2 FQGTGA. V lost 5 bases to trimming and J lost 3 bases, with 15 bases between them.

The chain links TRBV19 to TRBJ2-7; D might be TRBD1 (6 bases). Germline assignment: CDR1 LNHDA and CDR2 SQIVND (reference sequence). The CDR3 length is 14 residues. V dropped 3 bases and J dropped 1 base, with 10 bases sitting between them. The CDR3 DNA reads as TGTGCCAGTAGTATCGACAGGCGATCCTACGAGCAGTACTTC. Its translation is CASSIDRRSYEQYF.

To note about this clonotype: A much larger clone differs from this one at a single base, so this may be a read error. The chain carries TRBV28 and TRBJ1-4; the D gene is possibly TRBD1 (6 bases). Germline V gene sequence: CDR1 MDHEN, CDR2 SYDVKM. CDR3 size: 12 residues. CDR3 in DNA: TGTGCCAGCAGTACACAGGGTGAAAAACCGTTTTTT. Residues: CASSTQGEKPFF.